This is a list of T cell receptor beta chains from one sample in a study of blood T cell repertoires in COVID-19. Libraries were prepared by immunoSEQ multiplex PCR; TCRdb keeps only in-frame clonotypes and omits some of them. The sample has about 180,000 clones; approximately 83% are singletons. Sequenced input: peripheral blood. These receptors all stem from a human donor with active or convalescent COVID-19. The donor label of this sample is uncertain. Both conserved end residues are part of each CDR3. A D gene is named only where the DNA matches it firmly. Expanded clones get a size class; other rows say once, few or many, or leave the size out.

V	D	size	J	DNA	CDR3
TRBV3-1/TRBV3-2	.	few	TRBJ2-5	TGTGCCAGCAGCAGCGAGACCCAGTACTTC	CASSSETQYF
TRBV3-1/TRBV3-2	.	.	TRBJ2-2	TGTGCCAGCCAAAGAGGTCGGACCGGGGAGCTGTTTTTT	CASQRGRTGELFF
TRBV6-5	.	.	TRBJ2-2	TGTGCCAGCAGGTCTAACACCGGGGAGCTGTTTTTT	CASRSNTGELFF
TRBV6-4	.	once	TRBJ1-6	TGTGCCAGCAGTGACCCCAGGGAAAGGCTATGGTCACCCCTCCACTTT	CASSDPRERLWSPLHF
TRBV4-1	TRBD2	.	TRBJ2-6	TGCGCCACCTCCCCAGGTGGGGGGGGAATTGGGGCCAACGTCCTGACTTTC	CATSPGGGGIGANVLTF
TRBV4-2	.	.	TRBJ2-3	TGTGCCAGCAGCCAAGATGGTGGGGGGGCGGATACGCAGTATTTT	CASSQDGGGADTQYF
TRBV4-2	.	.	TRBJ1-1	TGTGCCAGCAGCCAGGGGGGACTCTTCACTGAAGCTTTCTTT	CASSQGGLFTEAFF
TRBV6-6	.	.	TRBJ2-3	TGTGCCAGCAGTTGGGGTGGGACTAGCACAGATACGCAGTATTTT	CASSWGGTSTDTQYF
TRBV6-6	.	.	TRBJ2-1	TGTGCCAGCAGGGACCGGCTGGAGGAGCGGTTCTTC	CASRDRLEERFF
TRBV5-1	.	few	TRBJ1-1	TGCGCCAGCAGCTTGGGTTGGGGCGGGAACACTGAAGCTTTCTTT	CASSLGWGGNTEAFF
TRBV11-2	.	.	TRBJ2-2	TGTGCCAGCAGCTTAGTCTCCGCGGGGGCGCCGGGCACCGGGGAGCTGTTTTTT	CASSLVSAGAPGTGELFF
TRBV19	TRBD1	.	TRBJ1-1	TGTGCCAGTAGCGACCTGGGACAGGGATTGAACACTGAAGCTTTCTTT	CASSDLGQGLNTEAFF
TRBV27	TRBD1	.	TRBJ2-7	TGTGCCAGCAGTTTAAAGGGACAGGGGGGACCAGCCTACGAGCAGTACTTC	CASSLKGQGGPAYEQYF
TRBV6-5	.	.	TRBJ2-1	TGTGCCAGCAGGATCGGACAGTACAATGAGCAGTTCTTC	CASRIGQYNEQFF
TRBV12-5	.	.	TRBJ1-1	TGTGCTAGTGGTGAGGGTCGTTGGCGCTCAGCTTTCTTT	CASGEGRWRSAFF
TRBV7-9	TRBD2	.	TRBJ2-1	TGTGCCAGCAGCCCCAGGGGTGGGGTTCTAGCGGGAGTGATCAATGAGCAGTTCTTC	CASSPRGGVLAGVINEQFF
TRBV7-9	TRBD1	.	TRBJ2-4	TGTGCCAGCAGCTTAGGGAGTTATAGGGGGCGAGCCAAAAACATTCAGTACTTC	CASSLGSYRGRAKNIQYF
TRBV6-4	TRBD2	many	TRBJ2-3	TGTGCCAGCAGTTTCTTAGCGGGCAGCACAGATACGCAGTATTTT	CASSFLAGSTDTQYF
TRBV11-3	.	few	TRBJ1-1	TGTGCCAGCAGCGCCCACACGAACACTGAAGCTTTCTTT	CASSAHTNTEAFF
TRBV7-3	TRBD2	.	TRBJ2-7	TGTGCCAGCAGCCAAGGAGCGGGAGAGATCTACGAGCAGTACTTC	CASSQGAGEIYEQYF
TRBV6-2/TRBV6-3	.	.	TRBJ1-6	TGTGCCAGCAGTTACCCGCGGGACGGGAGTTCACCCCTCCACTTT	CASSYPRDGSSPLHF
TRBV12-5	.	.	TRBJ2-7	TGTGCTAGTGGTTTTAAGAACGGTTCGAAACGCTCCTACGAGCAGTACTTC	CASGFKNGSKRSYEQYF
TRBV6-5	.	.	TRBJ1-3	TGTGCCAGCAGTTACTCGAAACAGGGTGGAAACACCATATATTTT	CASSYSKQGGNTIYF
TRBV5-6	TRBD2	.	TRBJ2-7	TGTGCCAGCAGCCCGACTAGCGGGGACTACGAGCAGTACTTC	CASSPTSGDYEQYF
TRBV4-2	TRBD1	.	TRBJ1-5	TGTGCCAGCAGCCACGAATTGAGGGGGCGTCCCCAGCCCCAGCATTTT	CASSHELRGRPQPQHF
TRBV4-1	.	.	TRBJ2-3	TGCGCCAGCAGCCAAGATCGGGGCCGGGACTCGGTCTGGAGCACAGATACGCAGTATTTT	CASSQDRGRDSVWSTDTQYF
TRBV10-3	TRBD2	.	TRBJ2-1	TGTGCCATCAGGGAACTAGCGGACCTTTCTAATGAGCAGTTCTTC	CAIRELADLSNEQFF
TRBV7-6	.	.	TRBJ1-5	TGTGCCAGCAGCCCGGACAGTTTTAGCAATCAGCCCCAGCATTTT	CASSPDSFSNQPQHF
TRBV4-2	.	.	TRBJ2-5	TGTGCCAGCAGCGAAGCATATGGGACAATCCAAGAGACCCAGTACTTC	CASSEAYGTIQETQYF
TRBV2	.	.	TRBJ2-1	TGTGCCAGCACCCCTGGGCTTAACAATGAGCAGTTCTTC	CASTPGLNNEQFF
TRBV6-6	TRBD1	.	TRBJ1-6	TGTGCCAGCAGCCCTGGACAGGGGGCGAGTTCACCCCTCCACTTT	CASSPGQGASSPLHF
TRBV28	TRBD1	.	TRBJ1-2	TGTGCCAGCAGCCGGACAGGGAAGGTGTTAGGGGGCTACACCTTC	CASSRTGKVLGGYTF